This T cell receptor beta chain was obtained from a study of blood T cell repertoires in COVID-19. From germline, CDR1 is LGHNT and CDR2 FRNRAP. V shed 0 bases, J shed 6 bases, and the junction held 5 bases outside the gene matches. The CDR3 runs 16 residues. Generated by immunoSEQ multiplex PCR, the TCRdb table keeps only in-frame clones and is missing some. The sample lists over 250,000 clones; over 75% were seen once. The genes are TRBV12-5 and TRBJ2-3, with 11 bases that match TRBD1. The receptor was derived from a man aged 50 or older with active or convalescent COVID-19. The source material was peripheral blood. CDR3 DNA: TGTGCTAGTGGTTTGGTACTGGGACAGGGGGTCGATACGCAGTATTTT. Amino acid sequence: CASGLVLGQGVDTQYF.